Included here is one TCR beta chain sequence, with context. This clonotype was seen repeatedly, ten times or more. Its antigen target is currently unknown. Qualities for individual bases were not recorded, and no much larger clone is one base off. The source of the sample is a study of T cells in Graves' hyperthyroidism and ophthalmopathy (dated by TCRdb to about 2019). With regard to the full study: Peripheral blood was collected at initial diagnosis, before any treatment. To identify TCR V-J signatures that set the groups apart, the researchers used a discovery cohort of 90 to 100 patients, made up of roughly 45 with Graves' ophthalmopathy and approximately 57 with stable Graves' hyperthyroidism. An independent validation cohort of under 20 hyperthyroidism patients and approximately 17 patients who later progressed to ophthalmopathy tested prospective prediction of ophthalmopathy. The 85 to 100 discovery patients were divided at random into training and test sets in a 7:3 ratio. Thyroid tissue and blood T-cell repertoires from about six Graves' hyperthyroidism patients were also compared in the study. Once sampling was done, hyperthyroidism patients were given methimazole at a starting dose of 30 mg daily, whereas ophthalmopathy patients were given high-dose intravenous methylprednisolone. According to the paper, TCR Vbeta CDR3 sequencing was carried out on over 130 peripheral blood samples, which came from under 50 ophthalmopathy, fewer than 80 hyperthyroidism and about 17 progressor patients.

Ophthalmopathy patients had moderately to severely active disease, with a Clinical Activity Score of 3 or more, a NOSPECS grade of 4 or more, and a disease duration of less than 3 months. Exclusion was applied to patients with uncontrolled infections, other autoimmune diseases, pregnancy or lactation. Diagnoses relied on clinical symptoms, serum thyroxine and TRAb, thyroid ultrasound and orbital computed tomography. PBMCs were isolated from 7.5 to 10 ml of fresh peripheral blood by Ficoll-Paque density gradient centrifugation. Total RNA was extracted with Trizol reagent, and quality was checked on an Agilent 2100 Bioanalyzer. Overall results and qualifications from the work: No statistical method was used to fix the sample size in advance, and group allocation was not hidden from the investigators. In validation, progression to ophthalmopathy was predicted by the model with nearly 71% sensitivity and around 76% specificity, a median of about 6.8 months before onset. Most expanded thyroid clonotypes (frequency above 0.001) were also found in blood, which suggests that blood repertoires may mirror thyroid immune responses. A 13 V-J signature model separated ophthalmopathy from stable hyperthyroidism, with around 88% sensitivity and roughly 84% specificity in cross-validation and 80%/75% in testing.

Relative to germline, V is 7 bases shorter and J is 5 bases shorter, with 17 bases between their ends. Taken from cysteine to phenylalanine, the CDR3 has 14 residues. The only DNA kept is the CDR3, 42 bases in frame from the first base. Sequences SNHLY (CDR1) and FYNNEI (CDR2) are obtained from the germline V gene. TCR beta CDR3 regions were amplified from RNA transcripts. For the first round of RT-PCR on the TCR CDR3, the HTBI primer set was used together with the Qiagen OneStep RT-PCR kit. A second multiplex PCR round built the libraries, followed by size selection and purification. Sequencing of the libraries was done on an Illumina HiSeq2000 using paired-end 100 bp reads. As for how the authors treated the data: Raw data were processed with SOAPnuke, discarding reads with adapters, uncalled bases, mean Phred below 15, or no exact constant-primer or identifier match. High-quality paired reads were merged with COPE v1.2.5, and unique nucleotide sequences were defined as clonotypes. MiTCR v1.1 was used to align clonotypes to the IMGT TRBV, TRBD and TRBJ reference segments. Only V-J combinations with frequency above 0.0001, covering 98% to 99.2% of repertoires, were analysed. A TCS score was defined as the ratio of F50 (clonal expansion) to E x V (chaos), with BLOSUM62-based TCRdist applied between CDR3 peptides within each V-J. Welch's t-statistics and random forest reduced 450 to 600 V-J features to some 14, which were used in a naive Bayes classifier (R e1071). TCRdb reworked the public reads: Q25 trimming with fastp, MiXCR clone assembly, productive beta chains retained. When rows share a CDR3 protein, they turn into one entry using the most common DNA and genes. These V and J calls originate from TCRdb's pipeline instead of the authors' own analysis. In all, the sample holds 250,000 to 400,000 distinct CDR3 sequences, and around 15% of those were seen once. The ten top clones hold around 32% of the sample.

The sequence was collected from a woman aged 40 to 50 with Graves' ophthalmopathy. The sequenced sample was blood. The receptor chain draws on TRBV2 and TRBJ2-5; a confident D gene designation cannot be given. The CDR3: CASTKGQILETQYF. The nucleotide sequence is TGTGCCAGCACCAAAGGGCAGATACTGGAGACCCAGTACTTC. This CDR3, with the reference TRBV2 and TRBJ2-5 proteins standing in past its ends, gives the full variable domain EPEVTQTPSHQVTQMGQEVILRCVPISNHLYFYWYRQILGQKVEFLVSFYNNEISEKSEIFDDQFSVERPDGSNFTLKIRSTKLEDSAMYFCASTKGQILETQYFGPGTRLLVL.